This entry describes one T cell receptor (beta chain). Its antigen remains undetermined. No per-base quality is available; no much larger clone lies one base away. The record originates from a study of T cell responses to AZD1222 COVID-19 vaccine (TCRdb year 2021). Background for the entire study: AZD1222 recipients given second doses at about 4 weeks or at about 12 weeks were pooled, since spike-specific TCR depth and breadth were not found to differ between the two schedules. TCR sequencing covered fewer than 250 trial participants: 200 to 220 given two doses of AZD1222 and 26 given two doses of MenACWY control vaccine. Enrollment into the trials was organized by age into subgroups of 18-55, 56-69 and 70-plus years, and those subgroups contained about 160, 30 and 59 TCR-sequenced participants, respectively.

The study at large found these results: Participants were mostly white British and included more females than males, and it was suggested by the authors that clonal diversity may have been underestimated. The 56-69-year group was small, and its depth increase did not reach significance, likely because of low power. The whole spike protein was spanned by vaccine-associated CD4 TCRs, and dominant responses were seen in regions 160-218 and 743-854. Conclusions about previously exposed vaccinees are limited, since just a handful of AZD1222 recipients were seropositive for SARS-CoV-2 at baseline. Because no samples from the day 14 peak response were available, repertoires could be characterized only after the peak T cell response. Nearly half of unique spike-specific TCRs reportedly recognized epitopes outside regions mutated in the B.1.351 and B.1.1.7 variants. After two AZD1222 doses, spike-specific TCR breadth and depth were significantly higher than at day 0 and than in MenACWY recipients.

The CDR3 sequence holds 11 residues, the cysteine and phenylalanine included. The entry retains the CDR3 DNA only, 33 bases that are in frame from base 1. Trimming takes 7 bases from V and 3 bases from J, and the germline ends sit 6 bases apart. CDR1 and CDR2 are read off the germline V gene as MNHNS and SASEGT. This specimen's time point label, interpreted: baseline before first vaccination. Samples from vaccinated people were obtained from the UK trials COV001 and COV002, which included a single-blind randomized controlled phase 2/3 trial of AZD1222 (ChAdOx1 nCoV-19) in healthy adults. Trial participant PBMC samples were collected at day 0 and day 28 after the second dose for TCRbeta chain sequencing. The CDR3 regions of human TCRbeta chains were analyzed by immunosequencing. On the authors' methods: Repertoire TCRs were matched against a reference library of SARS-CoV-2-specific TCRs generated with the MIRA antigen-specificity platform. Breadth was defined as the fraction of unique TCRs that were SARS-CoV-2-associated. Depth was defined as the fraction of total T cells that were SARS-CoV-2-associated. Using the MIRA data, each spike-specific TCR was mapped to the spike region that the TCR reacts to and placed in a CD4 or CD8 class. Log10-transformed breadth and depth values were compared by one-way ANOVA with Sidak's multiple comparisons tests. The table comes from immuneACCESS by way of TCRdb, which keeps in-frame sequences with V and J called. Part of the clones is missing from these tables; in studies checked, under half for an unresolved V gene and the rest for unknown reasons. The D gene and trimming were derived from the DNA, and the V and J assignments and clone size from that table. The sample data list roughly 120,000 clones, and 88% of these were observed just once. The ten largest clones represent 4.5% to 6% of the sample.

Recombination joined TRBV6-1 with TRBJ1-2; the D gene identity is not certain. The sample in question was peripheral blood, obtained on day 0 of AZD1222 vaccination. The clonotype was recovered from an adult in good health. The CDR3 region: CASTLDYGYTF. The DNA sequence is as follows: TGTGCCAGCACCCTAGACTATGGCTACACCTTC.